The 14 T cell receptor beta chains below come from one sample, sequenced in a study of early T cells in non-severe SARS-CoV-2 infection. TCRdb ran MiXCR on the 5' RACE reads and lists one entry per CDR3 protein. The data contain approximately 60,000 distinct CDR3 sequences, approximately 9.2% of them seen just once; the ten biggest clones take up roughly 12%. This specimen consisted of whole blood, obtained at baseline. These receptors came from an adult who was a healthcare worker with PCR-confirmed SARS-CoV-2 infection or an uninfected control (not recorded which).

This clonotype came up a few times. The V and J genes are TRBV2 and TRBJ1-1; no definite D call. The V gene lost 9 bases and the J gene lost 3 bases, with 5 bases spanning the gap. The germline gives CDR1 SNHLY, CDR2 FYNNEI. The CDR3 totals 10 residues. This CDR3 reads CASTDTEAFF. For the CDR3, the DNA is TGTGCCAGTACGGACACTGAAGCTTTCTTT. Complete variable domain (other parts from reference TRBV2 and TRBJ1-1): EPEVTQTPSHQVTQMGQEVILRCVPISNHLYFYWYRQILGQKVEFLVSFYNNEISEKSEIFDDQFSVERPDGSNFTLKIRSTKLEDSAMYFCASTDTEAFFGQGTRLTVV.

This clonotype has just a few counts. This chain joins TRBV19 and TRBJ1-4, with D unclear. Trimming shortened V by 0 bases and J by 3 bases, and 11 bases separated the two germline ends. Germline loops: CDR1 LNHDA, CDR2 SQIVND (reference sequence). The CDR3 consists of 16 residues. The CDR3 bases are TGTGCCAGTAGTATAGATTTGGATCCGGCTAATGAAAAACTGTTTTTT. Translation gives CASSIDLDPANEKLFF.

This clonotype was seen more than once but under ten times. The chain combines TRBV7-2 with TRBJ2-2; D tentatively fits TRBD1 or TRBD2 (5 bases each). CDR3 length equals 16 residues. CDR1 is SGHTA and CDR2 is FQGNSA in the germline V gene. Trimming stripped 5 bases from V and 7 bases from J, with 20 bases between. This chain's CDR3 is CASSPRAGRGVGELFF. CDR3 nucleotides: TGTGCCAGCAGCCCCCGGGCGGGTCGGGGCGTCGGGGAGCTGTTTTTT.

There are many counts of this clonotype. CDR3 sequence reads: CASSLVEELMAEAFF. DNA for the CDR3: TGTGCCAGCAGCTTAGTGGAGGAGTTGATGGCTGAAGCTTTCTTT. This sequence joins TRBV7-9 and TRBJ1-1; no clear D gene. CDR1 is SEHNR, CDR2 FQNEAQ, per germline (reference sequence). The CDR3 is 15 residues long. V was clipped by 1 base and J by 6 bases, with 15 bases between them.

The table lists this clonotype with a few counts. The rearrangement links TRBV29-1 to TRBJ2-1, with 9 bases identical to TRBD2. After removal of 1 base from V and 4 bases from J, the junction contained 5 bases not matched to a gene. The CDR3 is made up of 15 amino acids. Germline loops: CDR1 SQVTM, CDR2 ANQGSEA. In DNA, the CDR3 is TGCAGCGTTGAAGCCCGACTAGCGGTTTACAATGAGCAGTTCTTC. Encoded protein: CSVEARLAVYNEQFF.

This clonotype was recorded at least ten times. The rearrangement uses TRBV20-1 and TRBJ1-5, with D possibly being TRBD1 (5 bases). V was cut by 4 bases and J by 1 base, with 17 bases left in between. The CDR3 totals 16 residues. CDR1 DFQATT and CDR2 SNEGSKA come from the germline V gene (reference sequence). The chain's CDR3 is CSATTPGGSSNQPQHF. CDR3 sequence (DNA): TGCAGTGCTACTACACCCGGGGGAAGCAGCAATCAGCCCCAGCATTTT.

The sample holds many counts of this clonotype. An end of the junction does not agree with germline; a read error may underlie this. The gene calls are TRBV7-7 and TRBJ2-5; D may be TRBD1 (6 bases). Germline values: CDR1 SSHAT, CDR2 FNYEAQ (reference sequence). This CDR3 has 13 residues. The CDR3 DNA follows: TGTGCTAGCAGCTCAGACAGGCAAGAGACCCAGTACTTC. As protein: CASSSDRQETQYF.

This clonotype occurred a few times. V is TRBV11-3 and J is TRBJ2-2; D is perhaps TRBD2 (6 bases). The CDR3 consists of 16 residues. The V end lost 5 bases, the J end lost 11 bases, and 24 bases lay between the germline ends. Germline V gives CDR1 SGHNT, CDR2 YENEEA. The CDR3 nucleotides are TGTGCCAGCAGCCCGCGGCAGGAGGGGATTTTCGCCGAGCTGTTTTTT. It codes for CASSPRQEGIFAELFF. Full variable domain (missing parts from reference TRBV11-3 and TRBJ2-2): EAGVVQSPRYKIIEKKQPVAFWCNPISGHNTLYWYLQNLGQGPELLIRYENEEAVDDSQLPKDRFSAERLKGVDSTLKIQPAELGDSAVYLCASSPRQEGIFAELFFGEGSRLTVL.

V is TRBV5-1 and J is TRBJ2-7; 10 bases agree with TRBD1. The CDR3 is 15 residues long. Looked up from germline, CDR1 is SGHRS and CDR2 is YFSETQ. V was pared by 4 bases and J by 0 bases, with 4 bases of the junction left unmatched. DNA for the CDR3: TGCGCCAGCAGCCCCGGACAGGGGGTCTCCTACGAGCAGTACTTC. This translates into CASSPGQGVSYEQYF.

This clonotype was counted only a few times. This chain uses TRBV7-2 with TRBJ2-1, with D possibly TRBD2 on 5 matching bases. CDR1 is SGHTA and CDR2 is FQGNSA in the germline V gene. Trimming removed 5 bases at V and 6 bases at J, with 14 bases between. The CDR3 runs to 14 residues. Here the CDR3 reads CASSPDWGSNEQFF. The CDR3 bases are TGTGCCAGCAGCCCGGACTGGGGATCCAATGAGCAGTTCTTC.

The CDR3 is CASSLFQGDQPQHF. CDR3 DNA sequence: TGTGCCAGCAGCTTATTCCAGGGGGATCAGCCCCAGCATTTT. The V and J genes are TRBV7-2 and TRBJ1-5; 7 bases align to TRBD1. Trimming took 2 bases from V and 5 from J; bases not matched to a gene: 3. The CDR3 runs to 14 residues. Per the germline V gene, CDR1 is SGHTA and CDR2 is FQGNSA.

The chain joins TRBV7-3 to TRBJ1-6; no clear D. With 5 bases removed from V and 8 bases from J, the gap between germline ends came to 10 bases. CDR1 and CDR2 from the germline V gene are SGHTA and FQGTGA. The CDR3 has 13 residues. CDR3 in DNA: TGTGCCAGCAGCCTATGGGCGGATTCACCCCTCCACTTT. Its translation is CASSLWADSPLHF.

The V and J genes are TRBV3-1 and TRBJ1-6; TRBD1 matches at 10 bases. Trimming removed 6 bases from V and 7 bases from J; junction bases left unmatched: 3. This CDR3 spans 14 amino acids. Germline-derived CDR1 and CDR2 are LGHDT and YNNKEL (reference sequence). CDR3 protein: CASRLDRGNSPLHF. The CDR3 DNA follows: TGTGCCAGCAGGCTGGACAGGGGGAATTCACCCCTCCACTTT.

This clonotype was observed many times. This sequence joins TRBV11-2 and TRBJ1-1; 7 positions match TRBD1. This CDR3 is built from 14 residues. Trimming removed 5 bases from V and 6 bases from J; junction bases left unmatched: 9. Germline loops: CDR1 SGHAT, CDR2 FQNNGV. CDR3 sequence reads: CASSQTRGEAEAFF. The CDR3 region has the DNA TGTGCCAGCAGCCAGACCAGGGGGGAGGCTGAAGCTTTCTTT.